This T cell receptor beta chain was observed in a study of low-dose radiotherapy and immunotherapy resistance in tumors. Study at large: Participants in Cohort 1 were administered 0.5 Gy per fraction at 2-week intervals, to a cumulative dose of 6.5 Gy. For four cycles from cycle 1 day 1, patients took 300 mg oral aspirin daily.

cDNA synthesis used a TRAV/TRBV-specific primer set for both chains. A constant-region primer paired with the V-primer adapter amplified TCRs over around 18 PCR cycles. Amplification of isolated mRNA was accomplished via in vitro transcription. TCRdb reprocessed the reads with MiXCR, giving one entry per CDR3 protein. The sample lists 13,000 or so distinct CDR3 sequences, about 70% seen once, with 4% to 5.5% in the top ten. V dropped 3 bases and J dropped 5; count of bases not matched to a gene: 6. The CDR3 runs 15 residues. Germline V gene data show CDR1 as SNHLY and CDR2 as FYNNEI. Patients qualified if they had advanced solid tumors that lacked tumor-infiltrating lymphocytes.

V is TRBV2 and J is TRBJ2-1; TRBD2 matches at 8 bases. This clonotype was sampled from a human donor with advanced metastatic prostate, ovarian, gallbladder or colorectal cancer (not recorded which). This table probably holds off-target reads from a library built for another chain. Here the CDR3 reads CASSEVAGGHNEQFF. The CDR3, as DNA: TGTGCCAGCAGTGAGGTTGCGGGGGGCCACAATGAGCAGTTCTTC.